Below are 8 T cell receptor beta chains sequenced from a single sample in a study of blood T cell repertoires in COVID-19. The method was immunoSEQ multiplex PCR; TCRdb's version includes in-frame clones alone and lacks a portion of them. The sample contains roughly 150,000 clones, roughly 88% of which appear only once. The specimen sequenced was peripheral blood. The receptor source for this set is a man aged 18 to 35 with COVID-19, enrolled during active disease.

The rearrangement links TRBV6-2 or TRBV6-3 to TRBJ1-2; no definite D call. Trimming took off 0 bases at V and 4 bases at J, with 6 bases between the two ends. Germline V CDR1 and CDR2: MNHEY, SVGEGT. CDR3 length: 13 amino acids. CDR3 residues: CASSYSTIYGYTF. CDR3 DNA: TGTGCCAGCAGTTACTCGACAATCTATGGCTACACCTTC.

The V call is TRBV27, the J call TRBJ2-7; a weak D match, TRBD2 (5 bases). Germline V lookup: CDR1 MNHEY, CDR2 SMNVEV (reference sequence). Trimming took 4 bases from V and 3 from J, leaving 13 bases between them. The CDR3 is 14 residues long. CDR3 loop: CASSYREGGYEQYF. In DNA, the CDR3 is TGTGCCAGCAGTTACCGGGAAGGTGGCTACGAGCAGTACTTC.

The chain has TRBV10-1 and TRBJ1-1, with D perhaps TRBD1 (6 bases). In germline, CDR1 is WNHNN, CDR2 SYGVQD (reference sequence). The CDR3 is made up of 14 amino acids. The V gene lost 7 bases and the J gene lost 1 base, with 13 bases spanning the gap. The CDR3 DNA reads as TGCGCCAGCAACGCGGGGGCGCGGAACACTGAAGCTTTCTTT. This sequence encodes CASNAGARNTEAFF.

The chain uses TRBV6-5 and TRBJ2-1, with 11 bases that match TRBD2. The CDR3 covers 15 residues. Germline V gives CDR1 MNHEY, CDR2 SVGAGI. V was pared by 6 bases and J by 6 bases, with 7 bases of the junction left unmatched. The CDR3 spells CASSTGTSGSNEQFF. The CDR3 nucleotides read TGTGCCAGCAGCACCGGGACTAGCGGATCCAATGAGCAGTTCTTC.

J is TRBJ1-2 and V is TRBV28; maybe TRBD1 (6 bases). V was shortened by 1 base and J by 5 bases, with 14 bases between the two germline ends. There are 15 residues in the CDR3. Germline V gene lookup returns CDR1 MDHEN and CDR2 SYDVKM. This CDR3 reads CASSLYRGAGYGYTF. As DNA, the CDR3 is TGTGCCAGCAGTTTATATCGGGGGGCAGGGTATGGCTACACCTTC.

The gene calls are TRBV7-6 and TRBJ1-4, with D possibly being TRBD1 (5 bases). The CDR3 consists of 15 residues. The V and J ends lost 4 bases and 7 bases respectively, with 16 bases between them. Per germline, CDR1 SGHVS and CDR2 FNYEAQ. CDR3 residues: CASSSPAGLGEKLFF. The DNA for the CDR3 is TGTGCCAGCAGCTCCCCGGCAGGGTTGGGTGAAAAACTGTTTTTT.

This clone has only a few counts. The genes are TRBV6-5 and TRBJ1-2; D not certain. The germline CDR1 and CDR2 sequences are MNHEY and SVGAGI. V lost 2 bases and J 6 bases, leaving 13 bases between the germline ends. The CDR3 has 14 residues. The CDR3 here is CASSYDLLTNGYTF. The DNA of the CDR3 is TGTGCCAGCAGTTACGACCTCCTTACTAATGGCTACACCTTC.

The V gene is TRBV20-1, the J gene TRBJ2-1; D gene ambiguous. V shed 3 bases and J shed 11 bases, with 11 bases lying between them. The germline CDR1 and CDR2 sequences are DFQATT and SNEGSKA (reference sequence). The length of the CDR3 is 11 residues. In nucleotides, the CDR3 is TGCAGTGCTAGGCGGAGCCCCAAGCAGTTCTTC. Its protein product is CSARRSPKQFF.